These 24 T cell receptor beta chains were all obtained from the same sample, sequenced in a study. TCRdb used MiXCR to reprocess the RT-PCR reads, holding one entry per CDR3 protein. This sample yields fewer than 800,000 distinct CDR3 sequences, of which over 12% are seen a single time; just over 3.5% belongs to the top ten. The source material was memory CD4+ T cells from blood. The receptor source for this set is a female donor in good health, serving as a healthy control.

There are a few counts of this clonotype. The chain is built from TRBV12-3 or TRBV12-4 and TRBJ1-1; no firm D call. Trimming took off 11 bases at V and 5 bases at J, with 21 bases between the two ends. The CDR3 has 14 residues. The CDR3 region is CASLGGGSWTEAFF. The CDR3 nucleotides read TGTGCCTCACTAGGTGGCGGGTCTTGGACTGAAGCTTTCTTT.

This chain's CDR3 is CSVESNSGNTIYF. In DNA form, the CDR3 reads TGCAGCGTTGAAAGCAACTCTGGAAACACCATATATTTT. The V gene is TRBV29-1, the J gene TRBJ1-3; D gene unclear. The V end was cut by 2 bases, the J end by 0 bases, with 5 bases between. The CDR3 loop spans 13 amino acids. Germline assignment: CDR1 SQVTM and CDR2 ANQGSEA.

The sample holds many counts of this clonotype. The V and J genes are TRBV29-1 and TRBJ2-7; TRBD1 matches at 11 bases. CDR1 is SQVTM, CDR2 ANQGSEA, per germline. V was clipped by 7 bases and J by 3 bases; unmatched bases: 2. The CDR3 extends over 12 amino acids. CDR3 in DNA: TGCAGCGCTGGGACAGGGGGCTACGAGCAGTACTTC. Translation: CSAGTGGYEQYF.

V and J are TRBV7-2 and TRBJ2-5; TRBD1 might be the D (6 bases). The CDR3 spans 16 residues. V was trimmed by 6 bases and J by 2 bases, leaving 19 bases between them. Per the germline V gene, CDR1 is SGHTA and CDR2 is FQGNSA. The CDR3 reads CASSPAGAPKQETQYF. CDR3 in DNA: TGTGCCAGCAGTCCAGCAGGGGCGCCCAAACAAGAGACCCAGTACTTC.

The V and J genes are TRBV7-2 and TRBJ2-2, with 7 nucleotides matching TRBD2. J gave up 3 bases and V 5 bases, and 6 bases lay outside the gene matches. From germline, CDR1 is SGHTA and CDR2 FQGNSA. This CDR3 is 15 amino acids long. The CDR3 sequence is CASSPRSGDTGELFF. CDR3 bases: TGTGCCAGCAGCCCCAGGAGCGGGGACACCGGGGAGCTGTTTTTT.

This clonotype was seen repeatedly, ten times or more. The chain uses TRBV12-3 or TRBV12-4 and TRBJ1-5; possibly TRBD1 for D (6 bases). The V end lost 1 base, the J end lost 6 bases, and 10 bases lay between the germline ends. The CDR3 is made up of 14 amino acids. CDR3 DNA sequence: TGTGCCAGCAGTTTAGAACAGGGTTTTCAGCCCCAGCATTTT. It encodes CASSLEQGFQPQHF.

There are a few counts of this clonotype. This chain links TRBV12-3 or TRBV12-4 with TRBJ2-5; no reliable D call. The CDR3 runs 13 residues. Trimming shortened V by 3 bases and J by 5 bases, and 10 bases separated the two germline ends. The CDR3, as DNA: TGTGCCAGCAGTTTTAATGAAGGGGAGACCCAGTACTTC. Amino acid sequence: CASSFNEGETQYF.

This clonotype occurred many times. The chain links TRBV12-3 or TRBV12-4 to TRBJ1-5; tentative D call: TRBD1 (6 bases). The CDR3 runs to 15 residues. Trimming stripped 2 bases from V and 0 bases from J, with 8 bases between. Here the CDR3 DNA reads TGTGCCAGCAGTTTACAGGGGACTAGCAATCAGCCCCAGCATTTT. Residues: CASSLQGTSNQPQHF.

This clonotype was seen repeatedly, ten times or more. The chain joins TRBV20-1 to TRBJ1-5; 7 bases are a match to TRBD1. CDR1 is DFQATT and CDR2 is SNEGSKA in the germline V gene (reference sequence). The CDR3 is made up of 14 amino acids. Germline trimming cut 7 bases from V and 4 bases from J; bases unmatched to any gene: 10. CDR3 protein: CSVPDRDRNQPQHF. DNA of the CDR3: TGCAGTGTTCCAGACAGGGATCGGAATCAGCCCCAGCATTTT.

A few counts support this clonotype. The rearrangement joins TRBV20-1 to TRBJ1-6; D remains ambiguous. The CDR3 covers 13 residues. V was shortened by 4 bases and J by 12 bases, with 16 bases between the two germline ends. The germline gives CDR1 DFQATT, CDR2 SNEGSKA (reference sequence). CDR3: CSAKISPTEPLHF. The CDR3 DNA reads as TGCAGTGCTAAGATTAGCCCTACGGAACCCCTCCACTTT.

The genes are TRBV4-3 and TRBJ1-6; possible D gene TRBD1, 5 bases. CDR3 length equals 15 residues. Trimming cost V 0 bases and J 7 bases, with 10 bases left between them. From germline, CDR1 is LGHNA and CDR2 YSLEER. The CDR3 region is CASSQEWGPNSPLHF. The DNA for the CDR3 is TGCGCCAGCAGCCAAGAATGGGGACCCAATTCACCCCTCCACTTT.

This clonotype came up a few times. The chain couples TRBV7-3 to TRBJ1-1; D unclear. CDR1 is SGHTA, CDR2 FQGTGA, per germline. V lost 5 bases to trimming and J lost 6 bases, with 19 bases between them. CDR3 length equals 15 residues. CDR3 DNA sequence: TGTGCCAGCAGCCAACTCCGAGCTCCTACCGCTGAAGCTTTCTTT. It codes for CASSQLRAPTAEAFF.

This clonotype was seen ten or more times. CDR3 region: CAIRNDRDQNIQYF. The CDR3 DNA reads as TGTGCCATCAGGAACGACAGGGACCAAAACATTCAGTACTTC. The V and J genes are TRBV10-3 and TRBJ2-4, with 7 bases matching TRBD1. Trimming at V came to 6 bases and at J to 5 bases, leaving 7 bases not matched to a gene. Per the germline V gene, CDR1 is ENHRY and CDR2 is SYGVKD. There are 14 residues in the CDR3.

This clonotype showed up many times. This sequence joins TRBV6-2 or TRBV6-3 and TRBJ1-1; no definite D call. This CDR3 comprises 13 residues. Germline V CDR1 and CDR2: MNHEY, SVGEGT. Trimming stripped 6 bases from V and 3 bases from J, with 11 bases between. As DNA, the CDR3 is TGTGCCAGCAGCCTAAATGCGGACACTGAAGCTTTCTTT. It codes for CASSLNADTEAFF.

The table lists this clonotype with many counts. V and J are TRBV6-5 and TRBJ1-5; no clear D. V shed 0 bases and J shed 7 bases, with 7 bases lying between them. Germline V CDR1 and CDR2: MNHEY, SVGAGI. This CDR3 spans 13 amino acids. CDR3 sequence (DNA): TGTGCCAGCAGTTACTCGAGCCAGCAGCCCCAGCATTTT. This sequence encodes CASSYSSQQPQHF.

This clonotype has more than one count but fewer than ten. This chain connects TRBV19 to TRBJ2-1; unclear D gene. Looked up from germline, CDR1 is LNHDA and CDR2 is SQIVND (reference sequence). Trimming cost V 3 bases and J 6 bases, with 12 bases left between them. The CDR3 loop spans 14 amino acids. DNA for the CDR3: TGTGCCAGTAGTATCGGGCGGACCACCAATGAGCAGTTCTTC. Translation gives CASSIGRTTNEQFF. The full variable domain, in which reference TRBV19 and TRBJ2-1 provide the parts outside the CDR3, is DGGITQSPKYLFRKEGQNVTLSCEQNLNHDAMYWYRQDPGQGLRLIYYSQIVNDFQKGDIAEGYSVSREKKESFPLTVTSAQKNPTAFYLCASSIGRTTNEQFFGPGTRLTVL.

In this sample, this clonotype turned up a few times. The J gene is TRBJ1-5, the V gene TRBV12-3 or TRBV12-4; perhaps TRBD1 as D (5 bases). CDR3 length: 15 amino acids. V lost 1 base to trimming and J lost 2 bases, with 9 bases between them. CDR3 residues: CASSLGMGGNQPQHF. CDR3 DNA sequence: TGTGCCAGCAGTTTAGGAATGGGGGGCAATCAGCCCCAGCATTTT.

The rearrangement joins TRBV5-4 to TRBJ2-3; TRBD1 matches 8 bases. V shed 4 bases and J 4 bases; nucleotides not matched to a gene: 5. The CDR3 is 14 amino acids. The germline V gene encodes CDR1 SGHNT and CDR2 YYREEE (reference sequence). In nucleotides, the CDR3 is TGTGCCAGCAGCGGACAGGGAGGTGCAGATACGCAGTATTTT. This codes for CASSGQGGADTQYF.

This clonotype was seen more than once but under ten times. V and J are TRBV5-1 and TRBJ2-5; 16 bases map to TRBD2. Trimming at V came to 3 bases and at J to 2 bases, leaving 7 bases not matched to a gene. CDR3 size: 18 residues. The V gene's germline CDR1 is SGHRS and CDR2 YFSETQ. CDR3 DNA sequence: TGCGCCAGCAGCTCCGGGACTAGCGGGAGGGCCGATCAAGAGACCCAGTACTTC. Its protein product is CASSSGTSGRADQETQYF.

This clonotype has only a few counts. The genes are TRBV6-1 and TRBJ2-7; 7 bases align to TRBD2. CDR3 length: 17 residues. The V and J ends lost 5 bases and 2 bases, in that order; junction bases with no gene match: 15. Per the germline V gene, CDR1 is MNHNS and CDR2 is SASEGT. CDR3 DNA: TGTGCCAGCAGTAGCGGGACCGTGGATTGGGCCCCCTACGAGCAGTACTTC. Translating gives CASSSGTVDWAPYEQYF.

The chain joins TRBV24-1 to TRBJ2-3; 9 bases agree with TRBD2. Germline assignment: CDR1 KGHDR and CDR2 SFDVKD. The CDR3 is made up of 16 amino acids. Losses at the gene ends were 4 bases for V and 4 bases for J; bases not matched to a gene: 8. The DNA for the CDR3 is TGTGCCACCAGTGAGCCTCTAGCGGGGATTTCAGATACGCAGTATTTT. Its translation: CATSEPLAGISDTQYF.

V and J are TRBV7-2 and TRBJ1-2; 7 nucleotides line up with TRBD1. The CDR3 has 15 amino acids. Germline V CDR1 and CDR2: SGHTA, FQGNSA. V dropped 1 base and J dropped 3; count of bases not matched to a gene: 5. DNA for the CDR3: TGTGCCAGCAGCTTAGAGGGACAGCCATACTATGGCTACACCTTC. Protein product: CASSLEGQPYYGYTF.

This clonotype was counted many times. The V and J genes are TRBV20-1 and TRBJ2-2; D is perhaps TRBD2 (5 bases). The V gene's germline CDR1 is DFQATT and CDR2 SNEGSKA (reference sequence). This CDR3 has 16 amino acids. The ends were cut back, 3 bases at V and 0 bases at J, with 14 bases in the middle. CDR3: CSASFLGVPNTGELFF. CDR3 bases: TGCAGTGCTAGTTTTCTCGGGGTCCCGAACACCGGGGAGCTGTTTTTT.

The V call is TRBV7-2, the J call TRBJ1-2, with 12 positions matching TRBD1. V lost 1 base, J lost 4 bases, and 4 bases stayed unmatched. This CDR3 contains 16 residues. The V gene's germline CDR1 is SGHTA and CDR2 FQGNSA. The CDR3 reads CASSLVLGQGAYGYTF. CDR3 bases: TGTGCCAGCAGCTTAGTTCTGGGACAGGGGGCCTATGGCTACACCTTC.